These T cell receptor beta chains were read from a single sample in a study of Ad26.COV2.S vaccination and SARS-CoV-2 variants. The table came from immunoSEQ multiplex PCR; TCRdb's copy has only in-frame clones and leaves some out. This table holds approximately 360,000 clones, about 80% found once. Sequencing was performed on peripheral blood, taken in a trial of Ad26.COV2.S vaccine versus placebo. Every receptor here comes from a person aged 18-60 years who received the Ad26.COV2.S COVID-19 vaccine or a placebo. Each CDR3 is given with its conserved first and last residue. A D gene is named only where the DNA matches it firmly. Clone size is not always given. Where it is, it says once, few, many or a class for expanded clones.

TRBJ2-2 | - | - | TRBV5-1 | TGCGCCAGCAGCATAGGGGCGAACACCGGGGAGCTGTTTTTT | CASSIGANTGELFF
TRBJ2-2 | - | TRBD1 | TRBV24-1 | TGTGCCACCAGTGACCGGGACAGGGGCACCGGGGAGCTGTTTTTT | CATSDRDRGTGELFF
TRBJ1-2 | - | - | TRBV5-4 | TGTGCCAGCAGCTTGTCCTCCATACGGGGCTATGGCTACACCTTC | CASSLSSIRGYGYTF
TRBJ2-3 | - | TRBD2 | TRBV4-2 | TGTGCCAGCAGCCATGGGACTAGCGGGAGAGCGCAGTATTTT | CASSHGTSGRAQYF
TRBJ2-5 | once | TRBD1 | TRBV29-1 | TGCAGCGTTGAACGGGACAGGCAAGAGACCCAGTACTTC | CSVERDRQETQYF
TRBJ1-5 | - | - | TRBV6-6 | TGTGCCAGCTCCAGACAGGAAAGCAATCAGCCCCAGCATTTT | CASSRQESNQPQHF
TRBJ2-7 | - | - | TRBV27 | TGTGCCAGCAGTTTATCGCTTGAGGGCCCCTACTGGGAGCAGTACTTC | CASSLSLEGPYWEQYF
TRBJ2-7 | - | - | TRBV15 | TGTGCCACCAGCAGAGATCGGCGGCGGGCAAACTACGAGCAGTACTTC | CATSRDRRRANYEQYF
TRBJ1-2 | - | - | TRBV29-1 | TGCAGCGTTGAATTAACCGGGGCGAGCTACACCTTC | CSVELTGASYTF
TRBJ1-2 | - | - | TRBV29-1 | TGCAGCGTTCTCACCTCGGACACTTCGTATGGCTACACCTTC | CSVLTSDTSYGYTF
TRBJ2-1 | - | TRBD1 | TRBV19 | TGTGCCAGTAGTATAGTCGGGACAGGGGGTTTCAATGAGCAGTTCTTC | CASSIVGTGGFNEQFF
TRBJ2-3 | - | - | TRBV6-1 | TGTGCCAGCAGTGTAAGAGGGGCGGCGGGAACAGATACGCAGTATTTT | CASSVRGAAGTDTQYF
TRBJ2-1 | - | TRBD2 | TRBV10-2 | TGCGCCAGTTCCCCGACTAGCGTCCAGTACAATGAGCAGTTCTTC | CASSPTSVQYNEQFF
TRBJ1-5 | - | TRBD1 | TRBV19 | TGTGCCAGTAGTATCCGGGACAGGGGAAGAGGACAGCCCCAGCATTTT | CASSIRDRGRGQPQHF
TRBJ1-3 | - | - | TRBV7-9 | TGTGCCAGCAGCCAGGGGAGCTCTGGAAACACCATATATTTT | CASSQGSSGNTIYF
TRBJ2-6 | once | - | TRBV15 | TGTGCCACCAGCAGAGATCATAGCTCTGGGGCCAACGTCCTGACTTTC | CATSRDHSSGANVLTF
TRBJ2-5 | - | - | TRBV5-1 | TGCGCCAGCAGTACCGGGACGGGTTCGGCGGAGACCCAGTACTTC | CASSTGTGSAETQYF
TRBJ1-2 | once | - | TRBV12-3/TRBV12-4 | TGTGCCAGCAGTTTACTATTGAGGGGCCCCTACACCTTC | CASSLLLRGPYTF
TRBJ1-1 | - | TRBD1 | TRBV9 | TGTGCCAGCAGCGGCGGACAGGGATGGACTGAAGCTTTCTTT | CASSGGQGWTEAFF
TRBJ2-2 | few | TRBD2 | TRBV5-1 | TGCGCCAGCAGCTTGGGTTTGCTCGGGAGGACCACCGGGGAGCTGTTTTTT | CASSLGLLGRTTGELFF
TRBJ1-4 | - | TRBD1 | TRBV29-1 | TGCAGCGCCCAAGGGGGCCGGGGTGAAAAACTGTTTTTT | CSAQGGRGEKLFF
TRBJ2-1 | - | TRBD2 | TRBV19 | TGTGCCAGTAGTGTACTAGCGGGAGAGGGTAATGAGCAGTTCTTC | CASSVLAGEGNEQFF
TRBJ1-5 | few | - | TRBV19 | TGTGCCAGTGGCAGGGTAAGGAATGACAATCAGCCCCAGCATTTT | CASGRVRNDNQPQHF
TRBJ2-1 | - | TRBD2 | TRBV5-4 | TGTGCCAGCAGCTTGACTAGCGGGAGGGAACAGTTCTTC | CASSLTSGREQFF
TRBJ1-1 | once | TRBD1 | TRBV12-3/TRBV12-4 | TGTGCCAGCACCGGACAGGAGTTTGAAGCTTTCTTT | CASTGQEFEAFF
TRBJ1-1 | - | - | TRBV7-2 | TGTGCCAGCACCCCTGAACTAGGGAACACTGAAGCTTTCTTT | CASTPELGNTEAFF
TRBJ1-2 | once | TRBD1 | TRBV5-5 | TGTGCCAGCAGCTCCACCGGGACAGGGAATTTGGGCTACACCTTC | CASSSTGTGNLGYTF
TRBJ2-1 | - | - | TRBV12-5 | TGTGCTAGTGGTCCCACCAGGGACAATGAGCAGTTCTTC | CASGPTRDNEQFF
TRBJ1-3 | - | - | TRBV27 | TGTGCCAGCAGTTCCAACAGGGTTGGAAACACCATATATTTT | CASSSNRVGNTIYF
TRBJ2-5 | - | - | TRBV18 | TGTGCCAGCTCACCTCAACCCCAAGAGACCCAGTACTTC | CASSPQPQETQYF
TRBJ1-2 | - | - | TRBV7-2 | TGTGCCAGCAGCTCCGTGGGGAACTATGGCTACACCTTC | CASSSVGNYGYTF
TRBJ2-2 | - | - | TRBV27 | TGTGCCAGCAGTATCTTACAGGGAAGAACCGGGGAGCTGTTTTTT | CASSILQGRTGELFF
TRBJ2-5 | - | TRBD1 | TRBV19 | TGTGCCAGTAGTATGGACAGGGGAGAGACCCAGTACTTC | CASSMDRGETQYF
TRBJ1-2 | - | - | TRBV7-9 | TGTGCCAGCGAAGAATCTGGCGTATCCTATGGCTACACCTTC | CASEESGVSYGYTF
TRBJ2-7 | - | TRBD2 | TRBV2 | TGTGCCAGCACTACACTAAGCGGGATCTCCTACGAGCAGTACTTC | CASTTLSGISYEQYF
TRBJ1-4 | - | - | TRBV2 | TGTGCCACCCGACCGGACGGTTTTGAAAAACTGTTTTTT | CATRPDGFEKLFF
TRBJ2-4 | - | - | TRBV5-8 | TGTGCCAGCTGGCCAATAGCCAAAAACATTCAGTACTTC | CASWPIAKNIQYF
TRBJ1-6 | - | - | TRBV5-1 | TGCGCCAGCAGCTTATTTGGCGGGGAGAATTCACCCCTCCACTTT | CASSLFGGENSPLHF
TRBJ1-1 | many | - | TRBV5-4 | TGTGCCAGCAGCCCCCTGGGGGGAATGGACACTGAAGCTTTCTTT | CASSPLGGMDTEAFF
TRBJ1-1 | few | TRBD1 | TRBV11-2 | TGTGCCAGCAGCTTAGGGGGACAGTCGAACACTGAAGCTTTCTTT | CASSLGGQSNTEAFF
TRBJ1-5 | - | TRBD1 | TRBV12-5 | TGTGCTAGTGCCTTGGGACAGATCAATAGCAATCAGCCCCAGCATTTT | CASALGQINSNQPQHF